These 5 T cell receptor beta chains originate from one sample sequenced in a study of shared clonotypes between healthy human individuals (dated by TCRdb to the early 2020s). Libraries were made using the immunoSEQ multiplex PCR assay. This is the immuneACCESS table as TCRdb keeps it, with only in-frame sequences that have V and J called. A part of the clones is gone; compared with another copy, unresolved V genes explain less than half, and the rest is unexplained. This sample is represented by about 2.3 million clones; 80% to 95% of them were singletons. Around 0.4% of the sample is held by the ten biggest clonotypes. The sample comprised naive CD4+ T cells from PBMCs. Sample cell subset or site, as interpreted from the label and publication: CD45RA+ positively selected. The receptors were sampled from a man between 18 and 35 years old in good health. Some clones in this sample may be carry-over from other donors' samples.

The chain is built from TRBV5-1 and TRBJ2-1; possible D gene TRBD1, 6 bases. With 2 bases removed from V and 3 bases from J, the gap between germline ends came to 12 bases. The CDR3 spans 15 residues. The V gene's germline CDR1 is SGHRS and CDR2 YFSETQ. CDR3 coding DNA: TGCGCCAGCAGCTTCTCAGGGGCTCTCTACAATGAGCAGTTCTTC. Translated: CASSFSGALYNEQFF. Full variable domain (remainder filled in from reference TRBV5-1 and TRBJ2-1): KAGVTQTPRYLIKTRGQQVTLSCSPISGHRSVSWYQQTPGQGLQFLFEYFSETQRNKGNFPGRFSGRQFSNSRSEMNVSTLELGDSALYLCASSFSGALYNEQFFGPGTRLTVL.

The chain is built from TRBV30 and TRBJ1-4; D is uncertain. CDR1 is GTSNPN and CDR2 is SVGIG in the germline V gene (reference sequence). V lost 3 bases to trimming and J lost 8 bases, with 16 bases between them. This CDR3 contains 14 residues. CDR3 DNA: TGTGCCTGGAGCACATCCCCCCTCCAAGAAAAACTGTTTTTT. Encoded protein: CAWSTSPLQEKLFF.

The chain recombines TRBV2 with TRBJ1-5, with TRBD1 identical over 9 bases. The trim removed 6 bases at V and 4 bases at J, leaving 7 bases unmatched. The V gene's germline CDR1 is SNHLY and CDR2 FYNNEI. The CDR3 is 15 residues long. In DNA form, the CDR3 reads TGTGCCAGCAGCCAGGACAGGGGCTTTAATCAGCCCCAGCATTTT. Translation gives CASSQDRGFNQPQHF. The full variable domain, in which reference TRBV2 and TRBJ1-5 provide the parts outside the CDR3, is EPEVTQTPSHQVTQMGQEVILRCVPISNHLYFYWYRQILGQKVEFLVSFYNNEISEKSEIFDDQFSVERPDGSNFTLKIRSTKLEDSAMYFCASSQDRGFNQPQHFGDGTRLSIL.

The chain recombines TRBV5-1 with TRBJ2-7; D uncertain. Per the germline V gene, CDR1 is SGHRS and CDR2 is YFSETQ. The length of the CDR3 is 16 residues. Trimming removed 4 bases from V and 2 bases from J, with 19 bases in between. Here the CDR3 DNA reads TGCGCCAGCAGCGAAATACCGGGCTCAGGCGCCTACGAGCAGTACTTC. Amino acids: CASSEIPGSGAYEQYF.

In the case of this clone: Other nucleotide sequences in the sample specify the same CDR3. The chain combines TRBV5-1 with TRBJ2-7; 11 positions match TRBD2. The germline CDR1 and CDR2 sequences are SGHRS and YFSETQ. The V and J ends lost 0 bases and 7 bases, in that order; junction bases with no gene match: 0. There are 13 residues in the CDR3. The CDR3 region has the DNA TGCGCCAGCAGCTTGGGACTAGCGGGGGAGCAGTACTTC. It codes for CASSLGLAGEQYF.